Detailed here is one TCR beta chain. This sample is part of a study of blood T cell repertoires in COVID-19. At the level of the study: Samples of COVID-19 (acute and convalescent) were obtained from the United States, Italy and Spain. Sources were T cells, B-cell-depleted T cells, or PBMCs; the material itself was cDNA or gDNA.

V was trimmed by 6 bases and J by 7 bases, leaving 16 bases between them. Germline V CDR1 and CDR2: MNHEY, SVGAGI. This CDR3 has 15 amino acids. Authors' data handling: Nucleated cell number was recorded as an estimate derived from reference gene primer amplification. This table comes from immunoSEQ multiplex PCR, and its TCRdb copy is limited to in-frame clones, with some not included. From that table come the V and J calls and clone size; the DNA was used to work out D and trimming. In the table there are around 39,000 clones, about 90% of which are singletons. The genes are TRBV6-5 and TRBJ1-6; weak D call: TRBD1 (5 bases). Sequenced input: peripheral blood. This sequence originates from a human donor in a cohort sampled during active COVID-19. The CDR3 DNA reads TGTGCCAGCAGGCCATCTGGACGGGGGAATTCACCCCTCCACTTT. It translates to CASRPSGRGNSPLHF.